The TCR beta chain described here comes from a study of blood T cell repertoires in COVID-19. Whole-study context: From the United States, Italy and Spain came samples of acute and convalescent COVID-19.

This CDR3 comprises 15 residues. Trimming at V came to 8 bases and at J to 4 bases, leaving 10 bases not matched to a gene. Germline V gene sequence: CDR1 SGHAT, CDR2 FQNNGV. In its sample, this clone was seen once. Clones were read by immunoSEQ multiplex PCR, and TCRdb kept only the in-frame ones, dropping some. This sample has 80,000 to 130,000 clones, with 65% to 90% found just once. The material sequenced was PBMCs or T cells enriched from blood (not recorded which). The gene calls are TRBV11-2 and TRBJ2-7; the match to TRBD2 covers 11 bases. The TCR sequence derives from a woman aged 45-65 years who had recovered from COVID-19. The CDR3 sequence is CASVGPRLAGYEQYF. Written as DNA, the CDR3 is TGTGCCAGCGTAGGGCCCCGACTAGCGGGGTACGAGCAGTACTTC.